Below, one T cell receptor (beta chain) is given with its context. The sample belongs to a study of blood T cell repertoires in COVID-19. Across the whole study: The United States, Italy and Spain provided the acute and convalescent COVID-19 samples. T cells, B-cell-depleted T cells, or PBMCs supplied cDNA or gDNA.

The table came from immunoSEQ multiplex PCR; TCRdb's copy has only in-frame clones and leaves some out. The table shows around 100,000 clones, with around four fifths occurring only once. The CDR3 covers 13 residues. Germline V gene data show CDR1 as SGHRS and CDR2 as YFSETQ. V lost 0 bases to trimming and J lost 6 bases, with 6 bases between them. V usage is TRBV5-1 and J usage is TRBJ1-4; D gene uncertain. Sequencing was performed on peripheral blood. The receptor's source is a man aged 50-59 years with active or convalescent COVID-19. The CDR3 reads CASSLVVDEKLFF. The CDR3 bases are TGCGCCAGCAGCTTGGTAGTGGATGAAAAACTGTTTTTT. Full variable domain (missing parts from reference TRBV5-1 and TRBJ1-4): KAGVTQTPRYLIKTRGQQVTLSCSPISGHRSVSWYQQTPGQGLQFLFEYFSETQRNKGNFPGRFSGRQFSNSRSEMNVSTLELGDSALYLCASSLVVDEKLFFGSGTQLSVL.